This T cell receptor beta chain was sequenced in a study of blood T cell repertoires in COVID-19. Overall study: From the United States, Italy and Spain came samples of acute and convalescent COVID-19.

V was pared by 4 bases and J by 8 bases, with 9 bases of the junction left unmatched. The CDR3 covers 15 residues. Germline CDR1 is SGHKS and CDR2 is YYEKEE (reference sequence). Produced via immunoSEQ multiplex PCR; TCRdb's table is partial and in-frame only. The sample yields 350,000 or so clones, around nine tenths seen once. The receptor comes from a woman aged 30 to 39 who had been exposed to COVID-19. Material for sequencing was PBMCs or T cells enriched from blood (not recorded which). The chain has TRBV5-5 and TRBJ2-1, with TRBD2 identical over 10 bases. The chain's CDR3 is CASSTAGTSVHEQFF. DNA for the CDR3: TGTGCCAGCAGCACCGCCGGGACTAGCGTACATGAGCAGTTCTTC.